The present TCR beta chain was sequenced within a study of PD-L1 blockade in urothelial cancer. Study context: Bladder-origin urothelial cancer in males covered about 90% of the roughly 30 patients. Reported median T cell count for blood samples was 120,000 to 150,000. Study observations and caveats: Below-median pretreatment blood TCR clonality was a predictor of better survival.

Clones were sequenced by immunoSEQ multiplex PCR, and TCRdb holds only the in-frame ones, with some missing. The table has about 45,000 clones, around 88% seen once. Trimming pared 4 bases from V and 2 bases from J, leaving 15 bases between. The CDR3 is 16 amino acids. Per the germline V gene, CDR1 is SNHLY and CDR2 is FYNNEI. Patients yielded 1 to 8 samples each, pretreatment and on-treatment. A word on this clone: Its antigen is as yet unknown.

This chain links TRBV2 with TRBJ2-1; D unclear. The source material was PBMCs, sampled around atezolizumab (anti-PD-L1) treatment. The TCR originated in a man aged 80 or over with urothelial cancer. This CDR3 reads CASSVLSRFAYNEQFF. DNA for the CDR3: TGTGCCAGCAGTGTCTTAAGTAGATTCGCCTACAATGAGCAGTTCTTC.